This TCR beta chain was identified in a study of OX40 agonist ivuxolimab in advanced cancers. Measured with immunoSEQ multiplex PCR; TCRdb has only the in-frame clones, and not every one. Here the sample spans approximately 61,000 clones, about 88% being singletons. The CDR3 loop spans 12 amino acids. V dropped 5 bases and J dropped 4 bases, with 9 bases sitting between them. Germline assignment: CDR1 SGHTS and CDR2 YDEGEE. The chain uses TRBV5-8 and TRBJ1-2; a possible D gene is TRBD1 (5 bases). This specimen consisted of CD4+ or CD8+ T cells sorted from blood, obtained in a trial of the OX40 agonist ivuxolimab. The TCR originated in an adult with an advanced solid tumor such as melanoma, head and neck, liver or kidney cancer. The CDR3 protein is CASRTVTYGYTF. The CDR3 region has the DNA TGTGCCAGCAGGACAGTCACCTATGGCTACACCTTC.